These 14 T cell receptor beta chains came from one sample sequenced in a study of blood T cell repertoires in COVID-19. The table came from immunoSEQ multiplex PCR; TCRdb's copy has only in-frame clones and leaves some out. The sample comprises under 200,000 clones, roughly 80% of which are singletons, and approximately 3.6% rests with the top ten. Specimen: PBMCs or T cells enriched from blood (not recorded which). The source of these receptors is a woman in her sixties or seventies who had recovered from COVID-19.

The chain links TRBV11-2 to TRBJ1-2; 9 bases align to TRBD1. The CDR3 runs 16 residues. V lost 6 bases to trimming and J lost 1 base; unmatched junction nucleotides: 9. Looked up from germline, CDR1 is SGHAT and CDR2 is FQNNGV. CDR3 nucleotides: TGTGCCAGCAGTCCCTCCGGGACAGGGTTTAACTATGGCTACACCTTC. Its translation is CASSPSGTGFNYGYTF.

This chain joins TRBV2 and TRBJ2-1, with D possibly matching TRBD2 (6 bases). This CDR3 is 14 amino acids long. V was clipped by 3 bases and J by 8 bases, with 14 bases between them. Germline CDR1 and CDR2: SNHLY and FYNNEI. CDR3 DNA sequence: TGTGCCAGCAGTGATGGACTAATGAGGTATGAGCAGTTCTTC. Translated, it gives CASSDGLMRYEQFF.

The V gene is TRBV7-2, the J gene TRBJ2-1; D might be TRBD2 (5 bases). The CDR3 has 15 residues. CDR1 SGHTA and CDR2 FQGNSA come from the germline V gene. V dropped 7 bases and J dropped 0 bases, with 13 bases sitting between them. The CDR3 reads CASTLLGSSYNEQFF. The CDR3 DNA sequence: TGTGCCAGCACCCTATTAGGGAGCTCCTACAATGAGCAGTTCTTC.

CDR3 in DNA: TGCGCCAGCAGTGGATCAATCGACAGAAATCAGCCCCAGCATTTT. This translates into CASSGSIDRNQPQHF. This chain joins TRBV10-2 and TRBJ1-5, with D tentatively TRBD1 (5 bases). The CDR3 runs to 15 residues. CDR1 is WSHSY and CDR2 is SAAADI in the germline V gene. Between the trimmed V and J ends, which lost 4 bases and 4 bases, there was a span of 14 bases.

The chain recombines TRBV7-2 with TRBJ2-5; 8 positions agree with TRBD1. V was pared by 5 bases and J by 4 bases, with 3 bases of the junction left unmatched. Germline CDR1 is SGHTA and CDR2 is FQGNSA. This CDR3 is built from 13 residues. The CDR3 loop is CASSRQGRETQYF. In DNA, the CDR3 is TGTGCCAGCAGCCGACAGGGGCGAGAGACCCAGTACTTC.

Written as DNA, the CDR3 is TGTGCTAGTGGTTTGCCGGTTAATAGGGACTCCAACTACAATGAGCAGTTCTTC. It encodes CASGLPVNRDSNYNEQFF. This chain joins TRBV12-5 and TRBJ2-1, with D perhaps TRBD2 (6 bases). Trimming took 2 bases from V and 3 from J, leaving 20 bases between them. The germline gives CDR1 LGHNT, CDR2 FRNRAP. This CDR3 is 18 amino acids long.

This chain connects TRBV4-2 to TRBJ2-7; a weak D match, TRBD2 (6 bases). V was shortened by 0 bases and J by 3 bases, with 9 bases between the two germline ends. Germline V gene data show CDR1 as LGHNA and CDR2 as YNFKEQ. The CDR3 is 14 residues long. The chain's CDR3 is CASSQDAGYYEQYF. The CDR3 DNA reads as TGTGCCAGCAGCCAAGATGCGGGGTACTACGAGCAGTACTTC.

The rearrangement uses TRBV25-1 and TRBJ1-1; no definite D call. Germline assignment: CDR1 MGHDK and CDR2 SYGVNS. V lost 2 bases, J lost 9 bases, and 16 bases lay in between. The CDR3 covers 14 residues. Here the CDR3 DNA reads TGTGCCAGCAGTGAAACCGTTTCTTACGGGAAAGCTTTCTTT. Protein: CASSETVSYGKAFF.

J is TRBJ1-5 and V is TRBV19, with TRBD1 as a possible D gene (6 bases). The CDR3 length is 17 residues. Trimming shortened V by 5 bases and J by 1 base, and 18 bases separated the two germline ends. Germline V gene data show CDR1 as LNHDA and CDR2 as SQIVND (reference sequence). The CDR3: CASSHGRTGTSNQPQHF. CDR3 DNA sequence: TGTGCCAGTAGTCACGGCCGAACAGGGACCAGCAATCAGCCCCAGCATTTT.

J is TRBJ2-5 and V is TRBV5-1; 13 bases align to TRBD2. Germline loops: CDR1 SGHRS, CDR2 YFSETQ. CDR3 length: 18 residues. J gave up 1 base and V 4 bases, and 10 bases lay outside the gene matches. CDR3 nucleotides: TGCGCCAGCAGCGCAGGACTAGCGGGGGCCGGGATCCAAGAGACCCAGTACTTC. This gives the protein CASSAGLAGAGIQETQYF.

This clone was seen just once. The chain couples TRBV6-5 to TRBJ1-2; no clear D gene. V was cut by 5 bases and J by 0 bases, with 7 bases left in between. Germline V CDR1 and CDR2: MNHEY, SVGAGI. The CDR3 has 13 residues. As DNA, the CDR3 is TGTGCCAGCAGTCCCATCCCTAACTATGGCTACACCTTC. It yields the protein CASSPIPNYGYTF.

The chain joins TRBV2 to TRBJ1-5; a weak D match, TRBD1 (5 bases). Per germline, CDR1 SNHLY and CDR2 FYNNEI. This CDR3 spans 12 amino acids. V lost 6 bases and J 3 bases, leaving 6 bases between the germline ends. CDR3 DNA sequence: TGTGCCAGCAGGGACACCAATCAGCCCCAGCATTTT. It encodes CASRDTNQPQHF.

The genes are TRBV6-5 and TRBJ1-2; 7 positions agree with TRBD1. Germline trimming cut 8 bases from V and 2 bases from J; bases unmatched to any gene: 5. This CDR3 has 13 residues. Germline V CDR1 and CDR2: MNHEY, SVGAGI. This chain's CDR3 is CASGLTGNYGYTF. The DNA for the CDR3 is TGTGCCAGCGGATTGACAGGGAACTATGGCTACACCTTC.

The chain couples TRBV7-2 to TRBJ1-1; TRBD1 matches at 7 bases. The V gene end was trimmed by 5 bases and the J gene end by 4 bases; junction bases not matched to a gene: 10. The CDR3 loop spans 15 amino acids. CDR1 is SGHTA and CDR2 is FQGNSA in the germline V gene. Written as DNA, the CDR3 is TGTGCCAGCAGCGCCACAGGGGTGAGTGGCACTGAAGCTTTCTTT. This codes for CASSATGVSGTEAFF.